This T cell receptor beta chain was observed in a study of blood T cell repertoires in COVID-19. Study background: Sources were T cells, B-cell-depleted T cells, or PBMCs; the material itself was cDNA or gDNA.

Losses at the gene ends were 2 bases for V and 2 bases for J; bases not matched to a gene: 4. The CDR3 consists of 16 residues. Per the germline V gene, CDR1 is MNHEY and CDR2 is SMNVEV (reference sequence). Profiled with immunoSEQ multiplex PCR; TCRdb holds only in-frame clones, not every one. The data hold some 100,000 clones, with 88% observed a single time. This sequence originates from a woman aged 55-70 years with acute or convalescent COVID-19. The chain uses TRBV27 and TRBJ2-2; 8 nucleotides agree with TRBD2. What was sequenced was peripheral blood. As DNA, the CDR3 is TGTGCCAGCAGTTTAGGCGGGAGGACCAACACCGGGGAGCTGTTTTTT. This codes for CASSLGGRTNTGELFF.